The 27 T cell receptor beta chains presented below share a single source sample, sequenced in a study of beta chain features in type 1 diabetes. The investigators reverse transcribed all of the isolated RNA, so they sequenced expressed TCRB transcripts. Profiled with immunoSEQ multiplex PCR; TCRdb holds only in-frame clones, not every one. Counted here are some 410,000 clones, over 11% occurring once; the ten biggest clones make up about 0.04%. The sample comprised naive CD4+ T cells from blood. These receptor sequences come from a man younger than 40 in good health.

The CDR3 reads CASSPLPRTDTQYF. In DNA, the CDR3 is TGTGCCAGCAGCCCCCTCCCACGTACAGATACGCAGTATTTT. The chain uses TRBV7-9 and TRBJ2-3, with D uncertain. V lost 5 bases to trimming and J lost 3 bases, with 12 bases between them. The CDR3 covers 14 residues. Germline CDR1 and CDR2: SEHNR and FQNEAQ (reference sequence).

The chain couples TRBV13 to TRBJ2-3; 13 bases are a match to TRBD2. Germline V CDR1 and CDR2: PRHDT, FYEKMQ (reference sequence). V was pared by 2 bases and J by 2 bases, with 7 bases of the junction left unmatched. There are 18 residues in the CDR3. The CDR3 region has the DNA TGTGCCAGCAGCTTAAGGACTAGCGGGGGCCTACCCACAGATACGCAGTATTTT. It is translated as CASSLRTSGGLPTDTQYF.

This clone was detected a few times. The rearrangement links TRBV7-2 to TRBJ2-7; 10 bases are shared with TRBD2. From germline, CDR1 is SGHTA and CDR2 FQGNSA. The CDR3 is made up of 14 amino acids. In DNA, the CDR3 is TGTGCCAGCAGCCTAGCGGGAGTGATCCACGAGCAGTACGTC. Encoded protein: CASSLAGVIHEQYV.

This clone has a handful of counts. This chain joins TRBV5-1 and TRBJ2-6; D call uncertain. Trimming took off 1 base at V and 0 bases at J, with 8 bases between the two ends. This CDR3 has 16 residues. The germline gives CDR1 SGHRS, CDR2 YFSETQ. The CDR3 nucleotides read TGCGCCAGCAGCTTGACGACGGCCTCTGGGGCCAACGTCCTGACTTTC. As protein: CASSLTTASGANVLTF.

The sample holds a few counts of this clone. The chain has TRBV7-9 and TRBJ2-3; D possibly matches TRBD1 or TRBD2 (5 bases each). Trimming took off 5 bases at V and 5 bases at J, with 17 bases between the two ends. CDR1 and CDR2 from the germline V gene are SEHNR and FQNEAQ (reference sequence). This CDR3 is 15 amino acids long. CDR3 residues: CASSPMGRDQDTQYF. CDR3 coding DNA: TGTGCCAGCAGCCCTATGGGCCGGGACCAAGATACGCAGTATTTT.

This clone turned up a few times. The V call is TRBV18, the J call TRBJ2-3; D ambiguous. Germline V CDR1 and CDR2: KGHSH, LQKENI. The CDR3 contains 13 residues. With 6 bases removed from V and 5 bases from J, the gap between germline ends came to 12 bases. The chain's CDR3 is CASSRDLVDTQYF. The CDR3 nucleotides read TGTGCCAGCTCCCGCGACCTCGTAGATACGCAGTATTTT.

The DNA for the CDR3 is TGTGCCAGCAGCGTAGCGGTTGTTAGCGGGCAAGAGACCCAGTACTTC. It encodes CASSVAVVSGQETQYF. The rearrangement links TRBV9 to TRBJ2-5; 7 bases fit TRBD2. Looked up from germline, CDR1 is SGDLS and CDR2 is YYNGEE. The V and J ends lost 0 bases and 2 bases, in that order; junction bases with no gene match: 7. This CDR3 contains 16 residues.

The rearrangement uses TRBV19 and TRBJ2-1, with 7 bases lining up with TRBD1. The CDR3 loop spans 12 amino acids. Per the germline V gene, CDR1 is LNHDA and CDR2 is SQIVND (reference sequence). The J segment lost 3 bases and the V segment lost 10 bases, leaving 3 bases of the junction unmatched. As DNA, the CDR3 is TGTGCCACCAGACAGGGCTACAATGAGCAGTTCTTC. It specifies CATRQGYNEQFF.

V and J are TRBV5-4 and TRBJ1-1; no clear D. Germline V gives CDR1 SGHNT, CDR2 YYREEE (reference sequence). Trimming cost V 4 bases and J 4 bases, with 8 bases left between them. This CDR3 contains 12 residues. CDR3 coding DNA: TGTGCCAGCAGCGAGATTGGCACTGAAGCTTTCTTT. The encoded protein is CASSEIGTEAFF.

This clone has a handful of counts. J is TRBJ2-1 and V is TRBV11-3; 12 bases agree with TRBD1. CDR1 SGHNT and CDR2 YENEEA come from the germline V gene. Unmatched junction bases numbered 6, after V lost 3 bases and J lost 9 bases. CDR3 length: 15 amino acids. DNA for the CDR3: TGTGCCAGCAGCTTGACGGGACAGGGGGCCGGTGAGCAGTTCTTC. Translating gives CASSLTGQGAGEQFF.

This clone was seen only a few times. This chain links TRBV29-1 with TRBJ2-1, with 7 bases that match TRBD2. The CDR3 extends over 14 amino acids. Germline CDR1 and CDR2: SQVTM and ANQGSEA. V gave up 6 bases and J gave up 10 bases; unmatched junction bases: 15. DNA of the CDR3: TGCAGCGTCCGCGAGGTGGGAGGGCCATCGGAGCAGTTCTTC. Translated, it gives CSVREVGGPSEQFF.

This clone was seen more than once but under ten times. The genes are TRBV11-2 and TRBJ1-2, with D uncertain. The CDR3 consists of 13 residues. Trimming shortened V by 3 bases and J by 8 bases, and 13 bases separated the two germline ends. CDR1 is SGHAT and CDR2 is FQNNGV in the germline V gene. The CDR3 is CASSFLNDLGYTF. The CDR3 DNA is TGTGCCAGCAGCTTCCTCAACGACCTCGGCTACACCTTC.

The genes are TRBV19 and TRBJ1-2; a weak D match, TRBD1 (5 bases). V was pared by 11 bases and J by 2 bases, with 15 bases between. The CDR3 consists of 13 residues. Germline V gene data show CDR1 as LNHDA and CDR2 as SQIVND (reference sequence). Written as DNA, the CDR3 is TGTGCCGCTGGAGGGGACGGAAACTATGGCTACACCTTC. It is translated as CAAGGDGNYGYTF.

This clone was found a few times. CDR3 in DNA: TGCGCCAGCAGCCCAGGACTAGCGGGGGCCGTCGGGGATACGCAGTATTTT. It specifies CASSPGLAGAVGDTQYF. This chain joins TRBV5-1 and TRBJ2-3; the match to TRBD2 covers 13 bases. After removal of 4 bases from V and 6 bases from J, the junction contained 11 bases not matched to a gene. The germline V gene encodes CDR1 SGHRS and CDR2 YFSETQ. CDR3 length equals 17 residues.

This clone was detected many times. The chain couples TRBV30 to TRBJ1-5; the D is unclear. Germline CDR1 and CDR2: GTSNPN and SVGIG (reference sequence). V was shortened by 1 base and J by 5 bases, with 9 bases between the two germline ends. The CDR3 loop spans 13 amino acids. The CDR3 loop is CAWSDGNDQPQHF. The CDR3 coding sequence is TGTGCCTGGAGTGACGGAAACGATCAGCCCCAGCATTTT.

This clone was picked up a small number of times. The CDR3 nucleotides are TGCGCCAGCAGCTTGGGCCAGGGGACCTACAATGAGCAGTTCTTC. Amino acids: CASSLGQGTYNEQFF. The chain employs TRBV5-1 and TRBJ2-1, with D possibly being TRBD1 (6 bases). Germline assignment: CDR1 SGHRS and CDR2 YFSETQ. The CDR3 has 15 amino acids. The V end was cut by 0 bases, the J end by 2 bases, with 9 bases between.

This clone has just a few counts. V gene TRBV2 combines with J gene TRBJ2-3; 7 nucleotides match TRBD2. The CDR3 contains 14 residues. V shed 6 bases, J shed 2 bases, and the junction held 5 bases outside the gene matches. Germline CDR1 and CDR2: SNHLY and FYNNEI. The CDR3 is CASRSGANTDTQYF. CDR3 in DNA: TGTGCCAGCAGGAGCGGGGCCAACACAGATACGCAGTATTTT.

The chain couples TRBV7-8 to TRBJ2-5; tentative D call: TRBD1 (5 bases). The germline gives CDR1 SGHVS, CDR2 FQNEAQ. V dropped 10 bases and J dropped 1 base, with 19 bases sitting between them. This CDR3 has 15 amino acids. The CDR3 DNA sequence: TGTGCCACCCTACCACAGGTTTGGTCCCAAGAGACCCAGTACTTC. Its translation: CATLPQVWSQETQYF.

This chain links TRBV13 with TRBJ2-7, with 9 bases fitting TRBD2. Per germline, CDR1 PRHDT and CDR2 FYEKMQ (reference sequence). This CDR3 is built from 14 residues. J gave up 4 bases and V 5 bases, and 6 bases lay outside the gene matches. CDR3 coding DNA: TGTGCCAGCAGCCGTTGGACTAGCGATTACGAGCAGTACTTC. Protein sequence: CASSRWTSDYEQYF.

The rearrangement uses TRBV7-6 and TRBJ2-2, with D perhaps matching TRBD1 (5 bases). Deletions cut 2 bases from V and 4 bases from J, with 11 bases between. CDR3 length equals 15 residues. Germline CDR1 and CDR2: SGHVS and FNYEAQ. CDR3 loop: CASSLTGQGTGELFF. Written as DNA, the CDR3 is TGTGCCAGCAGCTTAACTGGTCAGGGCACCGGGGAGCTGTTTTTT. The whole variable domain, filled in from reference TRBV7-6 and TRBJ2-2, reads GAGVSQSPRYKVTKRGQDVALRCDPISGHVSLYWYRQALGQGPEFLTYFNYEAQQDKSGLPNDRFSAERPEGSISTLTIQRTEQRDSAMYRCASSLTGQGTGELFFGEGSRLTVL.

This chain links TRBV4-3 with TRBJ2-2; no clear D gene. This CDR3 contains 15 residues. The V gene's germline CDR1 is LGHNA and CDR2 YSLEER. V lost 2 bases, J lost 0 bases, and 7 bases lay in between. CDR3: CASSQLTTNTGELFF. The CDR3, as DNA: TGCGCCAGCAGCCAACTAACAACGAACACCGGGGAGCTGTTTTTT.

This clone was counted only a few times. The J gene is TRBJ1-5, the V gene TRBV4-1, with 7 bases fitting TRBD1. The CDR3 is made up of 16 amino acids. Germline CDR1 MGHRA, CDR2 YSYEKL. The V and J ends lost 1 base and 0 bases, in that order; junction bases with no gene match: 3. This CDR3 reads CASSQVTGLSNQPQHF. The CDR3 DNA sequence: TGCGCCAGCAGCCAAGTGACAGGGCTTAGCAATCAGCCCCAGCATTTT.

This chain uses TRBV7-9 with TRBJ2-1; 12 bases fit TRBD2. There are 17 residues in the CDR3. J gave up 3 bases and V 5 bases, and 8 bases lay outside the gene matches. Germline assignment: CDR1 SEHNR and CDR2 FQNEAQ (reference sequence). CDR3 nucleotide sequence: TGTGCCAGCAGCACTCCGGGACTAGCGGGCTTCTACAATGAGCAGTTCTTC. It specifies CASSTPGLAGFYNEQFF. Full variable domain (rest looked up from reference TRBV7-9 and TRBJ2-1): DTGVSQNPRHKITKRGQNVTFRCDPISEHNRLYWYRQTLGQGPEFLTYFQNEAQLEKSRLLSDRFSAERPKGSFSTLEIQRTEQGDSAMYLCASSTPGLAGFYNEQFFGPGTRLTVL.

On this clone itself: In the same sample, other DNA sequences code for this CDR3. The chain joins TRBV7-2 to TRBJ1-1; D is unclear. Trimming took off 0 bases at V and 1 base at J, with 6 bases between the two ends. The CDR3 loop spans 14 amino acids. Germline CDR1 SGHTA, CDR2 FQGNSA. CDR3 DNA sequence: TGTGCCAGCAGCTTAGCGCCAGGGAACACTGAAGCTTTCTTT. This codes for CASSLAPGNTEAFF.

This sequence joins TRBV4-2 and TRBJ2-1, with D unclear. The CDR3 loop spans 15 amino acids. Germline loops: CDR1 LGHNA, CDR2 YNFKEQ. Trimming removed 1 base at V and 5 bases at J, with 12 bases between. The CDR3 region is CASSQGGWEDNEQFF. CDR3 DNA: TGTGCCAGCAGCCAAGGGGGTTGGGAAGACAATGAGCAGTTCTTC.

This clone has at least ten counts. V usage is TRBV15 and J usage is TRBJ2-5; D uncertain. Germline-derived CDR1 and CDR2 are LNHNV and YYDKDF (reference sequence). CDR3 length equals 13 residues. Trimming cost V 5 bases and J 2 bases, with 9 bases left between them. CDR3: CATSDGRQETQYF. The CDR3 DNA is TGTGCCACCAGCGACGGAAGACAAGAGACCCAGTACTTC.

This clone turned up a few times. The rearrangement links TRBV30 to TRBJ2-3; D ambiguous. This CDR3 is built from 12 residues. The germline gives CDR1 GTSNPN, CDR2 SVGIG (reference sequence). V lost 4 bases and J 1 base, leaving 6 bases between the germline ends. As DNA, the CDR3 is TGTGCCTGGACCGTGGGCACAGATACGCAGTATTTT. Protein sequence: CAWTVGTDTQYF.